Below, 20 T cell receptor beta chains from the same sample are listed, as sequenced in a study of blood T cell repertoires in COVID-19. Generated by immunoSEQ multiplex PCR, the TCRdb table keeps only in-frame clones and is missing some. The sample has tens of thousands of clones, approximately 88% seen once. Sequencing was carried out using peripheral blood. The receptor set was obtained from a woman in her forties or fifties with acute or convalescent COVID-19.

The rearrangement joins TRBV5-1 to TRBJ1-2; TRBD1 agrees at 10 bases. Germline lookup yields CDR1 SGHRS and CDR2 YFSETQ. This CDR3 has 18 amino acids. The J segment lost 0 bases and the V segment lost 4 bases, leaving 12 bases of the junction unmatched. The CDR3 DNA reads as TGCGCCAGCAGCCCAGGACGGGACAGGGGCCGAGCTAACTATGGCTACACCTTC. This sequence encodes CASSPGRDRGRANYGYTF.

In DNA form, the CDR3 reads TGTGCCAGCAGCGGGGACAGAGCTAGCACAGATACGCAGTATTTT. Translating it yields CASSGDRASTDTQYF. The chain links TRBV5-8 to TRBJ2-3; 7 bases line up with TRBD1. V gave up 4 bases and J gave up 0 bases; unmatched junction bases: 5. The CDR3 spans 15 residues. Germline CDR1 is SGHTS and CDR2 is YDEGEE.

J is TRBJ1-1 and V is TRBV10-2, with 9 bases aligning to TRBD1. Germline V CDR1 and CDR2: WSHSY, SAAADI. The CDR3 spans 13 residues. The V gene end was trimmed by 4 bases and the J gene end by 10 bases; junction bases not matched to a gene: 7. The CDR3 protein is CASSATGGIGAFF. The CDR3 nucleotides read TGCGCCAGCAGTGCTACAGGGGGCATAGGAGCTTTCTTT.

This rearrangement joins TRBV5-6 to TRBJ2-7; 7 bases agree with TRBD1. The CDR3 is 14 residues long. V lost 3 bases to trimming and J lost 5 bases; unmatched junction nucleotides: 8. Germline loops: CDR1 SGHDT, CDR2 YYEEEE. The CDR3 is CASSSRQGSNEQYF. DNA for the CDR3: TGTGCCAGCAGCTCTCGACAGGGATCTAACGAGCAGTACTTC.

The rearrangement joins TRBV19 to TRBJ2-7, with a weak D call TRBD1 (5 bases). The CDR3 runs to 14 residues. The V gene's germline CDR1 is LNHDA and CDR2 SQIVND (reference sequence). V was clipped by 3 bases and J by 3 bases, with 12 bases between them. The CDR3 sequence is CASSISAGYYEQYF. CDR3 sequence (DNA): TGTGCCAGTAGTATTTCCGCAGGGTACTACGAGCAGTACTTC.

The V and J genes are TRBV7-3 and TRBJ2-2; no firm D call. Germline V CDR1 and CDR2: SGHTA, FQGTGA. The CDR3 is 14 amino acids. V was pared by 6 bases and J by 2 bases, with 10 bases between. CDR3 protein: CASSLTPNTGELFF. Here the CDR3 DNA reads TGTGCCAGCAGTCTGACTCCAAACACCGGGGAGCTGTTTTTT. Drawing the rest from reference TRBV7-3 and TRBJ2-2, the complete variable domain is GAGVSQTPSNKVTEKGKYVELRCDPISGHTALYWYRQSLGQGPEFLIYFQGTGAADDSGLPNDRFFAVRPEGSVSTLKIQRTERGDSAVYLCASSLTPNTGELFFGEGSRLTVL.

V and J are TRBV29-1 and TRBJ2-1, with D hard to call. Trimming left V 0 bases short and J 4 bases short, with 10 bases between. CDR3 length: 14 residues. Germline CDR1 is SQVTM and CDR2 is ANQGSEA. For the CDR3, the DNA is TGCAGCGTTGAAGATCTTGCGGATTACAATGAGCAGTTCTTC. This gives the protein CSVEDLADYNEQFF.

V gene TRBV6-5 combines with J gene TRBJ2-7; D not resolved. V was shortened by 0 bases and J by 0 bases, with 3 bases between the two germline ends. Germline lookup yields CDR1 MNHEY and CDR2 SVGAGI. The CDR3 has 13 residues. CDR3 DNA: TGTGCCAGCAGTTACTCGAGCTCCTACGAGCAGTACTTC. Translated, it gives CASSYSSSYEQYF.

The chain couples TRBV2 to TRBJ2-7; TRBD1 matches 9 bases. The CDR3 loop spans 13 amino acids. CDR1 SNHLY and CDR2 FYNNEI come from the germline V gene. V dropped 6 bases and J dropped 7; count of bases not matched to a gene: 7. The CDR3, as DNA: TGTGCCAGCAGGGACAGGGGTCCCGGGGAGCAGTACTTC. Protein sequence: CASRDRGPGEQYF.

The chain recombines TRBV6-5 with TRBJ1-1; 11 positions agree with TRBD1. The V segment lost 5 bases and the J segment 10 bases; nucleotides outside the gene matches: 9. The CDR3 sequence is 14 residues long. The germline CDR1 and CDR2 sequences are MNHEY and SVGAGI. The CDR3, as DNA: TGTGCCAGCAGTACCGGACAGGGGGCGTTCGGAGCTTTCTTT. Amino acid sequence: CASSTGQGAFGAFF.

The V and J genes are TRBV5-8 and TRBJ1-1; a weak D match, TRBD1 (6 bases). The germline V gene encodes CDR1 SGHTS and CDR2 YDEGEE. CDR3 length equals 14 residues. V shed 5 bases and J shed 1 base, with 12 bases lying between them. The CDR3 nucleotides are TGTGCCAGCAGAGATGTACAGGGGAACACTGAAGCTTTCTTT. It yields the protein CASRDVQGNTEAFF. The full variable domain, completed using reference TRBV5-8 and TRBJ1-1, is EAGVTQSPTHLIKTRGQQATLRCSPISGHTSVYWYQQALGLGLQFLLWYDEGEERNRGNFPPRFSGRQFPNYSSELNVNALELEDSALYLCASRDVQGNTEAFFGQGTRLTVV.

In DNA, the CDR3 is TGTGCCTGGAGTTTCTACGGGAGGATGGGAGATACGCAGTATTTT. It encodes CAWSFYGRMGDTQYF. V and J are TRBV30 and TRBJ2-3; 7 bases are shared with TRBD2. V lost 2 bases to trimming and J lost 5 bases; unmatched junction nucleotides: 10. Germline V gene data show CDR1 as GTSNPN and CDR2 as SVGIG (reference sequence). The CDR3 is 15 amino acids.

The chain is built from TRBV24-1 and TRBJ2-2, with D perhaps matching TRBD1 (7 bases). The CDR3 consists of 15 residues. The V gene's germline CDR1 is KGHDR and CDR2 SFDVKD. V was pared by 7 bases and J by 1 base, with 12 bases between. The CDR3: CATRGQGGNTGELFF. The CDR3 nucleotides are TGTGCCACCAGGGGCCAGGGGGGGAACACCGGGGAGCTGTTTTTT.

This clone was seen a single time. The CDR3 is CASSVAAGDHSYEQYF. CDR3 DNA sequence: TGTGCCAGCAGCGTAGCGGCGGGGGACCACTCCTACGAGCAGTACTTC. The chain employs TRBV9 and TRBJ2-7, with 7 positions matching TRBD2. V dropped 0 bases and J dropped 0; count of bases not matched to a gene: 6. The CDR3 has 16 amino acids. The V gene's germline CDR1 is SGDLS and CDR2 YYNGEE.

The rearrangement uses TRBV10-3 and TRBJ1-5, with 7 bases identical to TRBD1. Germline V gene sequence: CDR1 ENHRY, CDR2 SYGVKD. This CDR3 contains 15 residues. The trim removed 5 bases at V and 4 bases at J, leaving 8 bases unmatched. The CDR3 reads CAISPEGQQNQPQHF. Here the CDR3 DNA reads TGTGCCATCAGTCCAGAGGGACAGCAGAATCAGCCCCAGCATTTT.

J is TRBJ2-1 and V is TRBV30; D is ambiguous. In germline, CDR1 is GTSNPN, CDR2 SVGIG (reference sequence). The CDR3 extends over 15 amino acids. The V end lost 2 bases, the J end lost 10 bases, and 21 bases lay between the germline ends. In nucleotides, the CDR3 is TGTGCCTGGAGTCTCGGCAACAGAGCTGCCGGCGAGCAGTTCTTC. Protein product: CAWSLGNRAAGEQFF.

This clone has only one observation. The chain employs TRBV28 and TRBJ1-6, with D perhaps TRBD1 (6 bases). CDR1 MDHEN and CDR2 SYDVKM come from the germline V gene. The CDR3 totals 17 residues. V was shortened by 4 bases and J by 2 bases, with 15 bases between the two germline ends. DNA for the CDR3: TGTGCCAGCAGTTCCACAGGGCAGGGAGCCTATAATTCACCCCTCCACTTT. Translation gives CASSSTGQGAYNSPLHF.

V is TRBV5-1 and J is TRBJ2-1; 7 nucleotides agree with TRBD2. In germline, CDR1 is SGHRS, CDR2 YFSETQ. CDR3 length: 16 residues. Trimming at V came to 0 bases and at J to 3 bases, leaving 6 bases not matched to a gene. The CDR3 sequence: CASSLEPAGSYNEQFF. Written as DNA, the CDR3 is TGCGCCAGCAGCTTGGAACCAGCGGGAAGCTACAATGAGCAGTTCTTC.

This clone was recorded a few times. V usage is TRBV5-6 and J usage is TRBJ2-7; perhaps TRBD1 as D (5 bases). The germline V and J ends were trimmed by 0 bases and 1 base, with 5 bases remaining between them. The CDR3 consists of 13 residues. Germline CDR1 is SGHDT and CDR2 is YYEEEE. The CDR3 DNA is TGTGCCAGCAGCTTGGGACAGTCCTACGAGCAGTACTTC. Protein sequence: CASSLGQSYEQYF.

The chain recombines TRBV28 with TRBJ1-1; D might be TRBD1 (6 bases). Germline V gives CDR1 MDHEN, CDR2 SYDVKM. The CDR3 totals 15 residues. The ends were cut back, 5 bases at V and 2 bases at J, with 15 bases in the middle. The CDR3 coding sequence is TGTGCCAGCAGTGTAATGGACAGAGTAAACACTGAAGCTTTCTTT. This encodes CASSVMDRVNTEAFF.